The T cell receptor (beta chain) under discussion was sequenced for a study of early T cells in non-severe SARS-CoV-2 infection (dated by TCRdb to 2020 to 2022). Some background on the complete study: Because TCR sequencing was done on bulk RNA from unsorted whole blood, the alpha and beta chains could not be paired. The investigation overall reported the following: VDJdb matching was skewed toward anti-spike CD8 responses and likely underestimated virus-specific expansions, missing private and CD4 specificities.

Set within a cohort of healthcare workers in London, UK, this nested case-control study involved weekly PCR testing of nasopharyngeal swabs along with blood sampling. Healthcare workers were recruited during the week of the UK lockdown, between 23 and 31 March 2020, and followed weekly for up to 16 weeks. Relative to germline, V is 5 bases shorter and J is 6 bases shorter, with 18 bases between their ends. The CDR3 runs 15 residues from the cysteine to the phenylalanine. Only the CDR3 part of the read is kept: 45 bases, read in frame from the first base. In the germline V gene, CDR1 corresponds to SGHVS and CDR2 to FQNEAQ. This clonotype was observed at least ten times. Its antigen has not been determined. Base quality data are lacking; no much larger clone is found one base away. The library relied on 5' RACE. Sequenced on a NextSeq 500. To correct for sequencing error and PCR bias, the TCR library protocol tagged individual cDNA molecules with unique molecular identifiers. Both TCR alpha and beta chains were sequenced, and tight co-correlation was observed between alpha and beta sequence abundances in each sample. On the authors' methods: V gene, J gene and CDR3 annotation of TCR sequences was performed with Decombinator V4. Expanded TCRs were defined as changing significantly between any two time points under a Poisson model with p below 0.0001. Abundances of TCRs were expressed as counts per million after normalisation to the total number of TCRs sequenced in each sample. MAIT TCRs were defined by TRAV1-2 paired with TRAJ12, TRAJ20 or TRAJ33, and iNKT TCRs by TRAV10 paired with TRAJ18. A search of VDJdb, accessed on 1 November 2021, was run for TCRs annotated to CMV, EBV and SARS-CoV-2, with TCRs annotated for multiple antigens excluded. Clones were called with MiXCR by TCRdb after fastp trimmed the public reads at Q25, and only in-frame beta chains were retained. Identical CDR3 proteins give one entry, which carries the most common genes and DNA. These V and J calls derive from TCRdb rather than the authors' analysis. The sample profile shows tens of thousands of distinct CDR3 sequences; roughly 7.2% of them were found once. The ten largest clones take up 2.5% to 3% of the sample.

The sequence came from an adult who was a healthcare worker with PCR-confirmed SARS-CoV-2 infection or an uninfected control (not recorded which). In this chain, TRBV7-8 is recombined with TRBJ2-3; the D gene remains uncertain. Specimen: whole blood. The base sequence is TGTGCCAGCAGCCCCAGTGGATCCCCTGGGGATACGCAGTATTTT. This encodes CASSPSGSPGDTQYF.